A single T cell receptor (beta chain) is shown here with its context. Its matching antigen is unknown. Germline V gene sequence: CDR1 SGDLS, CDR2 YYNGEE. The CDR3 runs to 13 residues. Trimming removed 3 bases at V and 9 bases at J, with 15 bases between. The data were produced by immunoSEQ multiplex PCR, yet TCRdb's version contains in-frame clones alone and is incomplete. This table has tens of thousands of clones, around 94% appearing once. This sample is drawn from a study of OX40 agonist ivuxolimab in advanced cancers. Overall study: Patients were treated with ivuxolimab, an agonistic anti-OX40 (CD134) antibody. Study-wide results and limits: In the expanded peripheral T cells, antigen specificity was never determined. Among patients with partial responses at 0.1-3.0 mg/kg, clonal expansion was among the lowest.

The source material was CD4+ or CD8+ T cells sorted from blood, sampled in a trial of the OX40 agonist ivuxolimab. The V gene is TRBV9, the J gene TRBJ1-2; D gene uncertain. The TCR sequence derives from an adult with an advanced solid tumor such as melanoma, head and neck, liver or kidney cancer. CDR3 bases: TGTGCCAGCAGCGCCGACGATTACAACCGCTACACCTTC. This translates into CASSADDYNRYTF.